Included here is one T cell receptor (beta chain) sequence, with context. Its antigen remains unidentified. This sample is drawn from a study of T cells after yellow fever vaccination. Turning to the study itself: Where fractions had low cell numbers, libraries were prepared from them with the SMART-Seq v4 Ultra Low Input RNA kit.

Study results and limitations: It was a weaker secondary response, yet one that peaked faster, at day 5 versus 15. Subsequent booster samples again held most clones from primary vaccination (96% CD4, 85% to 90% CD8).

The TCR cDNA carried a universal primer site and UMIs from 5'RACE template switching. Each CDR3 protein is one row after TCRdb ran MiXCR on the 5' RACE reads. This table has some 120,000 distinct CDR3 sequences, about 8.2% appearing once. Sequenced here: CD8+ T cells sorted from PBMCs, sampled on the day of the yellow fever booster vaccination. This clonotype originated in a young man who received the YFV17D yellow fever vaccine.

The DNA of the CDR3 is TGTGCCAGCAGTAACGGACTAGCGGGCGCTGGGGCCAACGTCCTGACTTTC. Its translation is CASSNGLAGAGANVLTF. V gene TRBV6-5 combines with J gene TRBJ2-6; 11 bases match TRBD2. Germline lookup yields CDR1 MNHEY and CDR2 SVGAGI. The CDR3 has 17 amino acids. J gave up 2 bases and V 5 bases, and 5 bases lay outside the gene matches.